Listed below are T cell receptor beta chains from one sample, sequenced in a study of cytomegalovirus exposure and HLA in healthy donors. The table came from immunoSEQ multiplex PCR; TCRdb's copy has only in-frame clones and leaves some out. The repertoire has under 150,000 clones, more than 70% of them found once; the top ten carry over 1%. Source material: PBMCs. These receptors were collected from a male donor in good health and CMV-seropositive. CDR3s include the opening cysteine and the closing phenylalanine or tryptophan. D genes are given only for firm matches. Size values are once, few and many counts, or a class for expanded clones, and some rows have none.

v_call: TRBV5-8; d_call: TRBD2; j_call: TRBJ2-7; clone_size: -; cdr3_aa: CASSYQRESSYEQYF; cdr3_nt: TGTGCCAGCAGCTATCAGCGGGAGAGCTCCTACGAGCAGTACTTC
v_call: TRBV5-1; d_call: TRBD1; j_call: TRBJ1-5; clone_size: -; cdr3_aa: CASSPGTGTQPQHF; cdr3_nt: TGCGCCAGCAGCCCCGGGACAGGGACTCAGCCCCAGCATTTT
v_call: TRBV5-1; d_call: TRBD1; j_call: TRBJ2-1; clone_size: -; cdr3_aa: CASSLFTGVKDEQFF; cdr3_nt: TGCGCCAGCAGCTTGTTCACAGGGGTTAAAGATGAGCAGTTCTTC
v_call: TRBV4-1; d_call: -; j_call: TRBJ1-2; clone_size: -; cdr3_aa: CASSQDIRADGYTF; cdr3_nt: TGCGCCAGCAGCCAAGATATCCGCGCGGATGGCTACACCTTC
v_call: TRBV5-5; d_call: -; j_call: TRBJ1-1; clone_size: -; cdr3_aa: CASSQDSPTEAFF; cdr3_nt: TGTGCCAGCAGCCAAGACAGCCCCACTGAAGCTTTCTTT
v_call: TRBV7-3; d_call: -; j_call: TRBJ2-3; clone_size: -; cdr3_aa: CASSPSGVVTDTQYF; cdr3_nt: TGTGCCAGCAGCCCCTCCGGAGTTGTAACAGATACGCAGTATTTT
v_call: TRBV7-9; d_call: -; j_call: TRBJ2-1; clone_size: few; cdr3_aa: CASSFSGNEQFF; cdr3_nt: TGTGCCAGCAGCTTTTCGGGTAATGAGCAGTTCTTC
v_call: TRBV9; d_call: -; j_call: TRBJ2-7; clone_size: -; cdr3_aa: CASSLGHPRDEQYF; cdr3_nt: TGTGCCAGCAGCCTGGGACATCCCAGAGACGAGCAGTACTTC
v_call: TRBV7-3; d_call: -; j_call: TRBJ1-4; clone_size: -; cdr3_aa: CASSLNGAPNEKLFF; cdr3_nt: TGTGCCAGCAGCTTAAATGGGGCCCCTAATGAAAAACTGTTTTTT
v_call: TRBV28; d_call: -; j_call: TRBJ2-7; clone_size: -; cdr3_aa: CASSPGQTIYEQYF; cdr3_nt: TGTGCCAGCAGTCCGGGACAAACGATTTACGAGCAGTACTTC
v_call: TRBV2; d_call: -; j_call: TRBJ1-5; clone_size: -; cdr3_aa: CASSGGRSNQPQHF; cdr3_nt: TGTGCCAGCAGTGGGGGCAGGAGCAATCAGCCCCAGCATTTT
v_call: TRBV30; d_call: -; j_call: TRBJ2-3; clone_size: -; cdr3_aa: CAWSPGWSDFGTDTQYF; cdr3_nt: TGTGCCTGGAGTCCTGGTTGGTCGGATTTCGGGACAGATACGCAGTATTTT
v_call: TRBV14; d_call: -; j_call: TRBJ1-2; clone_size: -; cdr3_aa: CASSQEAGADYGYTF; cdr3_nt: TGTGCCAGCAGCCAAGAGGCAGGGGCTGACTATGGCTACACCTTC
v_call: TRBV5-4; d_call: TRBD2; j_call: TRBJ2-7; clone_size: -; cdr3_aa: CASSLDGGVGEQYF; cdr3_nt: TGTGCCAGCAGCTTGGACGGGGGGGTAGGGGAGCAGTACTTC
v_call: TRBV7-3; d_call: TRBD2; j_call: TRBJ2-2; clone_size: -; cdr3_aa: CASSAASGSRTGELFF; cdr3_nt: TGTGCCAGCAGCGCCGCTAGCGGGAGTCGCACCGGGGAGCTGTTTTTT
v_call: TRBV4-1; d_call: -; j_call: TRBJ2-2; clone_size: -; cdr3_aa: CASSQDVSGGARPTGELFF; cdr3_nt: TGCGCCAGCAGCCAAGACGTTTCGGGGGGCGCGCGGCCCACCGGGGAGCTGTTTTTT
v_call: TRBV7-6; d_call: -; j_call: TRBJ2-2; clone_size: -; cdr3_aa: CASSPGAAGEAGELFF; cdr3_nt: TGTGCCAGCAGCCCAGGGGCCGCAGGGGAAGCCGGGGAGCTGTTTTTT
v_call: TRBV27; d_call: TRBD1; j_call: TRBJ2-3; clone_size: -; cdr3_aa: CASSKTGGPDTQYF; cdr3_nt: TGTGCCAGCAGTAAAACAGGGGGGCCAGATACGCAGTATTTT
v_call: TRBV2; d_call: -; j_call: TRBJ2-3; clone_size: once; cdr3_aa: CASKQGPDTQYF; cdr3_nt: TGTGCCAGCAAGCAGGGCCCAGATACGCAGTATTTT
v_call: TRBV6-5; d_call: TRBD2; j_call: TRBJ2-7; clone_size: few; cdr3_aa: CASSYSSTSVVYEQYF; cdr3_nt: TGTGCCAGCAGTTACTCGAGTACTAGCGTAGTCTACGAGCAGTACTTC
v_call: TRBV6-5; d_call: -; j_call: TRBJ2-1; clone_size: -; cdr3_aa: CASSKETGTYNEQFF; cdr3_nt: TGTGCCAGCAGTAAAGAAACGGGAACCTACAATGAGCAGTTCTTC
v_call: TRBV5-1; d_call: -; j_call: TRBJ1-1; clone_size: -; cdr3_aa: CASSGLGHTEAFF; cdr3_nt: TGCGCCAGCAGCGGACTGGGCCACACTGAAGCTTTCTTT
v_call: TRBV6-5; d_call: TRBD2; j_call: TRBJ2-1; clone_size: -; cdr3_aa: CASSFGLAGSYNEQFF; cdr3_nt: TGTGCCAGCAGTTTCGGACTAGCGGGATCCTACAATGAGCAGTTCTTC
v_call: TRBV11-2; d_call: -; j_call: TRBJ2-3; clone_size: -; cdr3_aa: CASSLNLAAVTDTQYF; cdr3_nt: TGTGCCAGCAGCTTAAATTTAGCAGCGGTCACAGATACGCAGTATTTT
v_call: TRBV2; d_call: -; j_call: TRBJ1-1; clone_size: -; cdr3_aa: CASSTSEAFF; cdr3_nt: TGTGCCAGCAGTACGAGTGAAGCTTTCTTT
v_call: TRBV6-5; d_call: -; j_call: TRBJ1-6; clone_size: -; cdr3_aa: CASSYRGGNGSPLHF; cdr3_nt: TGTGCCAGCAGTTACCGGGGGGGGAACGGGTCACCCCTCCACTTT
v_call: TRBV5-1; d_call: TRBD1; j_call: TRBJ1-2; clone_size: -; cdr3_aa: CASSFTGGGLDGYTF; cdr3_nt: TGCGCCAGCAGCTTTACAGGGGGAGGTTTGGATGGCTACACCTTC